This T cell receptor (beta chain) was captured in a study of cytotoxic CD8 clonotypes in ibrutinib-treated CLL. General study results and limits: At the start, clonality exceeded age-matched healthy donors and followed circulating CD8+ T-cell counts. Public clonotypes were seen rarely and were contracted or stable on treatment. Clonality was higher at ibrutinib response and returned toward baseline at progression.

Remarks on this clone: Antigen unknown.

The CDR3 extends over 12 amino acids. The V end lost 9 bases, the J end lost 0 bases, and 8 bases lay between the germline ends. Germline V lookup: CDR1 SGHVS, CDR2 FQNEAQ. With sequencing, the targeted depth ranged from 1 in 200,000 to 1 in 1 million T cells. This table comes from immunoSEQ multiplex PCR, and its TCRdb copy is limited to in-frame clones, with some not included. The sample has approximately 84,000 clones; roughly three quarters are singletons. This sequence originates from a human donor with chronic lymphocytic leukemia. This rearrangement joins TRBV7-8 to TRBJ1-1; D unclear. The sample consisted of PBMCs, taken after 12 months of ibrutinib treatment. The CDR3 region has the DNA TGTGCCAGTTTGAGATTGAACACTGAAGCTTTCTTT. As protein: CASLRLNTEAFF. Based on the CDR3 plus reference TRBV7-8 and TRBJ1-1, the full variable domain is GAGVSQSPRYKVAKRGQDVALRCDPISGHVSLFWYQQALGQGPEFLTYFQNEAQLDKSGLPSDRFFAERPEGSVSTLKIQRTQQEDSAVYLCASLRLNTEAFFGQGTRLTVV.